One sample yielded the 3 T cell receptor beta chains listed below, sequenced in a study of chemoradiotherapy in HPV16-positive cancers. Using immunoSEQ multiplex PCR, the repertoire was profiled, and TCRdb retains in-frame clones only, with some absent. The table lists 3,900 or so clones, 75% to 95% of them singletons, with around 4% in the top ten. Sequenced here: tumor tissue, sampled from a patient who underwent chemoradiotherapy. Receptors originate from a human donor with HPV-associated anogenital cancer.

CDR3 amino acids: CASSSVKGGKNIQYF. The DNA of the CDR3 is TGTGCCAGCAGTTCTGTGAAGGGAGGCAAAAACATTCAGTACTTC. V usage is TRBV28 and J usage is TRBJ2-4; a weak D match, TRBD2 (6 bases). CDR3 length: 15 amino acids. Trimming removed 4 bases at V and 3 bases at J, with 13 bases between. The germline V gene encodes CDR1 MDHEN and CDR2 SYDVKM.

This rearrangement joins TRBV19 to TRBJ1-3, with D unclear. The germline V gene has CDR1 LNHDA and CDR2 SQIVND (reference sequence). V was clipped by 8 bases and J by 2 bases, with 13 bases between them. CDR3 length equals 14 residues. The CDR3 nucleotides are TGTGCCAGTCGACCCGGGTCAGCTGGAAACACCATATATTTT. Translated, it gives CASRPGSAGNTIYF.

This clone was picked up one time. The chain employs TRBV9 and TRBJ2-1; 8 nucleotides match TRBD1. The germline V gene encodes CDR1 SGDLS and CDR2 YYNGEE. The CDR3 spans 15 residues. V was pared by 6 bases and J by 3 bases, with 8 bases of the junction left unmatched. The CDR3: CASTPSGQVYNEQFF. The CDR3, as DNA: TGTGCCAGCACCCCATCGGGACAGGTCTACAATGAGCAGTTCTTC.